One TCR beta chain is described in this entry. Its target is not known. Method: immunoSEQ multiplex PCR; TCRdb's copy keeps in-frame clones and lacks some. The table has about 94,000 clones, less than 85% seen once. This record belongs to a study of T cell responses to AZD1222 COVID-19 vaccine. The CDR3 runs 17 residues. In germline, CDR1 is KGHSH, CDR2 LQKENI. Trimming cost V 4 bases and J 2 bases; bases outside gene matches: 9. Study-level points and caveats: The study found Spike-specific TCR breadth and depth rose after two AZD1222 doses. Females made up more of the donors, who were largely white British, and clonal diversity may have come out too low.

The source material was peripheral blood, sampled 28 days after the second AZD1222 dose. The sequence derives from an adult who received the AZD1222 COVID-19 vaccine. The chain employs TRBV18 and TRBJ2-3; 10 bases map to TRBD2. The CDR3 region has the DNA TGTGCCAGCTCACTCAATTCACTAGCGGGGTCCACAGATACGCAGTATTTT. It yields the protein CASSLNSLAGSTDTQYF.